This TCR beta chain derives from a study of neurological immune-mediated disorders. Study-wide results and caveats: HTLV-1-associated myelopathy displayed the greatest TCR clonal expansion, and multiple sclerosis exhibited the smallest, lower than that of healthy controls. The multiple sclerosis repertoire cluster had no association with any clinical or MRI feature.

Using its own MiXCR run on the 5' RACE reads, TCRdb lists one record per CDR3 protein. This repertoire shows tens of thousands of distinct CDR3 sequences, roughly 4.3% found once; its top ten account for approximately 2.8%. This clonotype was counted ten times or more. The antigen remains unidentified. An end of the junction differs from the germline gene, which may be a read error. The CDR3 covers 13 residues. Germline-derived CDR1 and CDR2 are LGHDT and YNNKEL (reference sequence). This TCR was recovered from a man aged 50 or older with multiple sclerosis. V usage is TRBV3-1 and J usage is TRBJ2-5; possibly TRBD2 for D (6 bases). Sequencing was done on a sample of PBMCs. CDR3 loop: CASGHGGQETQYF. Here the CDR3 DNA reads TGTGCCAGCGGCCATGGGGGGCAAGAGACCCAGTACTTC.